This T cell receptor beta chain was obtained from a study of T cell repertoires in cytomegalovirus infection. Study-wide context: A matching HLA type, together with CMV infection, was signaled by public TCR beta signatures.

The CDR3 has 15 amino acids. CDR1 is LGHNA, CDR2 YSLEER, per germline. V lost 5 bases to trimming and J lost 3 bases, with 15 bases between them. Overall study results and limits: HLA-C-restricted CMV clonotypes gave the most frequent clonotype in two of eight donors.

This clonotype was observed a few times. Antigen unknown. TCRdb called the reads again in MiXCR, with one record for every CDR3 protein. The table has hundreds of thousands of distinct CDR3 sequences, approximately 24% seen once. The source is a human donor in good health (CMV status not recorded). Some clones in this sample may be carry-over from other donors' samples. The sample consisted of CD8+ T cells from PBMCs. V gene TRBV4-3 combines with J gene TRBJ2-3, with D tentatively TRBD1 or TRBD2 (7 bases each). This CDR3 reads CASSAGGGPTDTQYF. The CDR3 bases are TGCGCCAGCAGCGCAGGGGGGGGGCCAACAGATACGCAGTATTTT.